This T cell receptor beta chain was retrieved from a study of T cell responses to AZD1222 COVID-19 vaccine. Study findings and constraints: Donors were largely white British and mainly female; clonal diversity was possibly underestimated. Just a handful of AZD1222 recipients tested seropositive at baseline. There were repertoire samples only from the period after the peak T cell response. Vaccine-associated CD4 TCRs spanned spike, dominant at 160-218 and 743-854.

This clone was observed a few times. What it recognizes is unknown. Some clones are missing from TCRdb's copy, which holds only in-frame ones; the method was immunoSEQ multiplex PCR. The data contain 65,000 to 100,000 clones, about 84% of them singletons. Trimming removed 5 bases from V and 4 bases from J, with 6 bases in between. The CDR3 is made up of 12 amino acids. Germline V gene data show CDR1 as LGHNT and CDR2 as FRNRAP. The chain links TRBV12-5 to TRBJ1-5; D is undetermined. Sequenced material: peripheral blood, taken on day 0 of AZD1222 vaccination. The TCR comes from an adult in good health. In DNA form, the CDR3 reads TGTGCTAGTGGTCGGGATAATCAGCCCCAGCATTTT. This gives the protein CASGRDNQPQHF.